Here is one T cell receptor beta chain with its context. The data stem from a study of technical replicates of blood from several donors. Some clones are missing from TCRdb's copy, which holds only in-frame ones; the method was immunoSEQ multiplex PCR. The table lists tens of thousands of clones, roughly 98% of them singletons. This CDR3 has 17 residues. Germline lookup yields CDR1 MDHEN and CDR2 SYDVKM. V shed 1 base and J shed 4 bases, with 20 bases lying between them. This receptor was taken from a human donor in good health. The V and J genes are TRBV28 and TRBJ2-7; no reliable D call. Sequenced material: T cells isolated from PBMCs. CDR3 sequence reads: CASSLFGSPQLSYEQYF. Here the CDR3 DNA reads TGTGCCAGCAGTTTATTTGGTAGCCCACAACTCTCGTACGAGCAGTACTTC.